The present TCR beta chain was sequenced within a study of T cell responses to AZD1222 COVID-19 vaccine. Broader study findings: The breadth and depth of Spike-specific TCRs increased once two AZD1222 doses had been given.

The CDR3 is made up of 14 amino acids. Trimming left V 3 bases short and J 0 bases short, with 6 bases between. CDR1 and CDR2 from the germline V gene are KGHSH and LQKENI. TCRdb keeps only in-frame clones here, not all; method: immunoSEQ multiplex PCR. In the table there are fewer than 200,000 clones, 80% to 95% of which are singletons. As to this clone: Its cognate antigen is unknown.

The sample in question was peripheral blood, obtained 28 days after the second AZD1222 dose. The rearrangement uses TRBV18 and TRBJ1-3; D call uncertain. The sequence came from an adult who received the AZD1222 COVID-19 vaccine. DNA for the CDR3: TGTGCCAGCTCACCCCAGGACTCTGGAAACACCATATATTTT. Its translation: CASSPQDSGNTIYF.